This TCR beta chain was recorded in a study of early stage breast cancer tumors. Study in general: Twelve of the 16 invasive tumors were ER+, PR+ and HER2-.

Assay used: immunoSEQ multiplex PCR; TCRdb lists only in-frame clones, some missing. The sample consists of approximately 48,000 clones, around 90% of them appearing once. The CDR3 is made up of 15 amino acids. Losses at the gene ends were 2 bases for V and 3 bases for J; bases not matched to a gene: 7. The germline CDR1 and CDR2 sequences are SGHTA and FQGNSA. Input material: blood. The chain is built from TRBV7-2 and TRBJ2-7; 7 bases agree with TRBD2. This TCR derives from a person aged 70 to 80 with breast cancer. In DNA form, the CDR3 reads TGTGCCAGCAGCTTACGCGGACTAGGGGTCTACGAGCAGTACTTC. Translated, it gives CASSLRGLGVYEQYF.